Listed below are T cell receptor beta chains from one sample, sequenced in a study of shared clonotypes between healthy human individuals. Sequenced by immunoSEQ multiplex PCR; TCRdb stores in-frame clones only, minus some. Among fewer than 600,000 clones listed, 75% to 80% were seen once. Sequenced material: PBMCs. These receptors originate from a middle-aged woman in good health. Some clones in this sample may be carry-over from other donors' samples. Both conserved end residues are part of each CDR3. The order of the fields is clone size, D gene, V gene, J gene, CDR3 protein, CDR3 DNA. D genes are given only for firm matches. Expanded clones get a size class; other rows say once, few or many, or leave the size out.

size: .; D: TRBD1; V: TRBV28; J: TRBJ1-1; CDR3: CASQTGMNTEAFF; DNA: TGTGCCAGCCAGACAGGGATGAACACTGAAGCTTTCTTT
size: .; D: TRBD1; V: TRBV2; J: TRBJ1-4; CDR3: CASSRTPGTVYEKLFF; DNA: TGTGCCAGCAGTCGAACCCCCGGGACAGTATATGAAAAACTGTTTTTT
size: .; D: .; V: TRBV9; J: TRBJ2-7; CDR3: CASSVASVSYEQYF; DNA: TGTGCCAGCAGCGTAGCTTCCGTCTCCTACGAGCAGTACTTC
size: .; D: .; V: TRBV6-1; J: TRBJ2-7; CDR3: CASSDLGTTYEQYF; DNA: TGTGCCAGCAGTGATCTGGGGACAACCTACGAGCAGTACTTC
size: .; D: TRBD2; V: TRBV9; J: TRBJ2-7; CDR3: CASSAQGLAGSEQYF; DNA: TGTGCCAGCAGCGCACAGGGACTAGCGGGGAGCGAGCAGTACTTC
size: .; D: .; V: TRBV19; J: TRBJ2-7; CDR3: CASSTPGSGYEQYF; DNA: TGTGCCAGTAGTACACCAGGTTCCGGCTACGAGCAGTACTTC
size: .; D: TRBD1; V: TRBV5-4; J: TRBJ1-1; CDR3: CASGIGGPEAFF; DNA: TGTGCCAGCGGCATAGGGGGCCCTGAAGCTTTCTTT
size: .; D: TRBD2; V: TRBV28; J: TRBJ2-1; CDR3: CASSLSGRGFNEQFF; DNA: TGTGCCAGCAGTTTGAGCGGGAGGGGATTCAATGAGCAGTTCTTC
size: few; D: .; V: TRBV28; J: TRBJ1-5; CDR3: CASSLWLNLVQPQHF; DNA: TGTGCCAGCAGTTTATGGCTCAACCTGGTTCAGCCCCAGCATTTT
size: .; D: TRBD2; V: TRBV9; J: TRBJ2-1; CDR3: CASSVVGGTSGYNEQFF; DNA: TGTGCCAGCAGCGTAGTCGGGGGGACTAGCGGCTACAATGAGCAGTTCTTC
size: few; D: TRBD1; V: TRBV9; J: TRBJ1-1; CDR3: CASSVDRTGGMAFF; DNA: TGTGCCAGCAGCGTAGATCGTACAGGGGGTATGGCTTTCTTT
size: .; D: .; V: TRBV11-2; J: TRBJ1-3; CDR3: CASSGLRFGNTIYF; DNA: TGTGCCAGCAGTGGGCTACGTTTTGGAAACACCATATATTTT
size: .; D: TRBD2; V: TRBV7-6; J: TRBJ2-7; CDR3: CASSLGPSGSYEQYF; DNA: TGTGCCAGCAGCTTAGGCCCTAGCGGGAGTTACGAGCAGTACTTC
size: .; D: .; V: TRBV30; J: TRBJ2-7; CDR3: CAWSVALASSYEQYF; DNA: TGTGCCTGGAGTGTAGCTCTAGCGAGCTCCTACGAGCAGTACTTC
size: .; D: .; V: TRBV7-6; J: TRBJ1-3; CDR3: CASSLANSGNTIYF; DNA: TGTGCCAGCAGCCTAGCCAACTCTGGAAACACCATATATTTT
size: .; D: .; V: TRBV9; J: TRBJ1-1; CDR3: CASSVGWRDTEAFF; DNA: TGTGCCAGCAGCGTAGGGTGGAGGGACACTGAAGCTTTCTTT
size: .; D: .; V: TRBV7-9; J: TRBJ2-7; CDR3: CASSGAFSYEQYF; DNA: TGTGCCAGCAGTGGGGCGTTCTCCTACGAGCAGTACTTC
size: .; D: .; V: TRBV9; J: TRBJ1-5; CDR3: CASSGDLNSNQPQHF; DNA: TGTGCCAGCAGCGGGGATCTAAATAGCAATCAGCCCCAGCATTTT
size: once; D: .; V: TRBV6-1; J: TRBJ2-7; CDR3: CASSEALQTYEQYF; DNA: TGTGCCAGCAGTGAAGCGCTGCAGACCTACGAGCAGTACTTC
size: .; D: TRBD1; V: TRBV4-2; J: TRBJ2-5; CDR3: CASSQDRGQGRGMGQETQYF; DNA: TGTGCCAGCAGCCAAGATAGAGGACAGGGAAGGGGAATGGGCCAAGAGACCCAGTACTTC
size: .; D: .; V: TRBV7-9; J: TRBJ2-1; CDR3: CASSLVGEQGKQFF; DNA: TGTGCCAGCAGCTTAGTTGGGGAACAGGGAAAGCAGTTCTTC
size: .; D: TRBD1; V: TRBV29-1; J: TRBJ1-1; CDR3: CSVEVTGGRTEAFF; DNA: TGCAGCGTTGAAGTCACAGGGGGTAGGACTGAAGCTTTCTTT
size: few; D: .; V: TRBV7-8; J: TRBJ2-5; CDR3: CASTETRSKETQYF; DNA: TGTGCCAGCACCGAGACTAGATCAAAAGAGACCCAGTACTTC
size: .; D: .; V: TRBV18; J: TRBJ2-7; CDR3: CASSDPGVPHYEQYF; DNA: TGTGCCAGCTCAGATCCTGGTGTACCCCACTACGAGCAGTACTTC
size: .; D: TRBD2; V: TRBV6-4; J: TRBJ2-7; CDR3: CASSEVAGSYEQYF; DNA: TGTGCCAGCAGTGAGGTAGCGGGATCCTACGAGCAGTACTTC
size: .; D: .; V: TRBV10-2; J: TRBJ1-1; CDR3: CASSDGQHTEAFF; DNA: TGCGCCAGCAGTGACGGACAGCACACTGAAGCTTTCTTT
size: .; D: .; V: TRBV2; J: TRBJ2-7; CDR3: CASSELPAEQYF; DNA: TGTGCCAGCAGTGAACTCCCGGCCGAGCAGTACTTC
size: .; D: .; V: TRBV6-5; J: TRBJ2-6; CDR3: CASSPDWGGANVLTF; DNA: TGTGCCAGCAGTCCGGACTGGGGCGGGGCCAACGTCCTGACTTTC
size: once; D: TRBD1; V: TRBV4-1; J: TRBJ2-5; CDR3: CASSQQEDRGRRETQYF; DNA: TGCGCCAGCAGCCAGCAGGAGGACAGGGGGCGCCGAGAGACCCAGTACTTC
size: .; D: .; V: TRBV7-2; J: TRBJ1-2; CDR3: CASSSQGTSDGYTF; DNA: TGTGCCAGCAGCTCACAGGGAACGTCTGATGGCTACACCTTC
size: .; D: .; V: TRBV5-1; J: TRBJ2-7; CDR3: CASSYNNDEQYF; DNA: TGCGCCAGCAGCTACAATAACGACGAGCAGTACTTC